The 23 T cell receptor beta chains reported below all come from one sample, sequenced in a study of early T cells in non-severe SARS-CoV-2 infection. One entry per CDR3 protein, called by TCRdb with MiXCR from the 5' RACE reads. The table records about 100,000 distinct CDR3 sequences, roughly 10% of them present only once. The material sequenced was whole blood. The receptors originated from an adult who was a healthcare worker with PCR-confirmed SARS-CoV-2 infection or an uninfected control (not recorded which).

This clonotype has just a few counts. The chain has TRBV20-1 and TRBJ2-1; D is uncertain. This CDR3 contains 10 residues. Germline CDR1 and CDR2: DFQATT and SNEGSKA (reference sequence). The germline V and J ends were trimmed by 3 bases and 7 bases, with 4 bases remaining between them. CDR3 region: CSASENEQFF. The CDR3 coding sequence is TGCAGTGCTAGTGAGAATGAGCAGTTCTTC.

This clonotype was observed a few times. The chain's CDR3 is CASSFLKDTQYF. The CDR3 DNA follows: TGTGCCAGCAGCTTTCTTAAAGATACGCAGTATTTT. This rearrangement joins TRBV7-2 to TRBJ2-3; D is ambiguous. V lost 3 bases, J lost 5 bases, and 6 bases lay in between. CDR1 and CDR2 from the germline V gene are SGHTA and FQGNSA. The CDR3 covers 12 residues.

The chain has TRBV25-1 and TRBJ2-2; D is undetermined. V dropped 8 bases and J dropped 5 bases, with 9 bases sitting between them. The CDR3 sequence is 12 residues long. Germline-derived CDR1 and CDR2 are MGHDK and SYGVNS. For the CDR3, the DNA is TGTGCCAGCTGTGTCAGAACCGGGGAGCTGTTTTTT. The encoded protein is CASCVRTGELFF.

A remark on this clonotype: Possible read error: a much larger clone is one base away. The rearrangement joins TRBV7-2 to TRBJ2-3; the D gene is possibly TRBD2 (5 bases). Trimming shortened V by 1 base and J by 5 bases, and 13 bases separated the two germline ends. The CDR3 consists of 15 residues. Looked up from germline, CDR1 is SGHTA and CDR2 is FQGNSA. In nucleotides, the CDR3 is TGTGCCAGCAGCTTAGAGGGAGTAAGTTTAGATACGCAGTATTTT. This sequence encodes CASSLEGVSLDTQYF.

This clonotype showed up many times. The chain recombines TRBV5-8 with TRBJ1-1; D uncertain. CDR3 length: 12 residues. V gave up 1 base and J gave up 9 bases, with 10 bases separating them. Germline CDR1 reads SGHTS; CDR2 reads YDEGEE. CDR3 in DNA: TGTGCCAGCAGCTTGCGGAAGGATAAAGCTTTCTTT. Protein: CASSLRKDKAFF.

This clonotype was observed at least ten times. The chain is built from TRBV11-3 and TRBJ2-1; D remains unclear. The CDR3 covers 15 residues. The V and J ends lost 5 bases and 7 bases respectively, with 18 bases between them. CDR1 is SGHNT, CDR2 YENEEA, per germline. In nucleotides, the CDR3 is TGTGCCAGCAGCCGAGATCGGGCCCCTCGGAATGAGCAGTTCTTC. Its protein is CASSRDRAPRNEQFF.

The J gene is TRBJ1-2, the V gene TRBV6-1; D is ambiguous. This CDR3 is 14 amino acids long. Trimming shortened V by 0 bases and J by 4 bases, and 9 bases separated the two germline ends. The V gene's germline CDR1 is MNHNS and CDR2 SASEGT. For the CDR3, the DNA is TGTGCCAGCAGTGAAGCCGCGGTTGGCTATGGCTACACCTTC. This translates into CASSEAAVGYGYTF.

The CDR3 sequence is CASSLIAGAGEQYF. The CDR3 DNA follows: TGCGCCAGCAGCCTTATAGCGGGAGCCGGCGAGCAGTACTTC. The chain employs TRBV5-1 and TRBJ2-7, with 9 bases aligning to TRBD2. Per the germline V gene, CDR1 is SGHRS and CDR2 is YFSETQ. This CDR3 is 14 amino acids long. J lost 6 bases, V lost 4 bases, and 8 bases had no gene match. The full variable domain, with the rest looked up from reference TRBV5-1 and TRBJ2-7, is KAGVTQTPRYLIKTRGQQVTLSCSPISGHRSVSWYQQTPGQGLQFLFEYFSETQRNKGNFPGRFSGRQFSNSRSEMNVSTLELGDSALYLCASSLIAGAGEQYFGPGTRLTVT.

This chain joins TRBV27 and TRBJ2-1; 8 bases are a match to TRBD2. The V segment lost 5 bases and the J segment 2 bases; nucleotides outside the gene matches: 17. In germline, CDR1 is MNHEY, CDR2 SMNVEV (reference sequence). The CDR3 is 19 amino acids. For the CDR3, the DNA is TGTGCCAGCAGTCGAATCCCAGGAAAACTAGCGGTGGCCTACAATGAGCAGTTCTTC. Translation: CASSRIPGKLAVAYNEQFF.

The J gene is TRBJ2-1, the V gene TRBV29-1, with no clear D. The CDR3 sequence is 12 residues long. From germline, CDR1 is SQVTM and CDR2 ANQGSEA. V was trimmed by 5 bases and J by 1 base, leaving 6 bases between them. CDR3 bases: TGCAGCGTTAGTGGGTCCTACAATGAGCAGTTCTTC. Translated: CSVSGSYNEQFF.

This clonotype was detected ten times or more. This CDR3 is CSVARNTEAFF. The CDR3 region has the DNA TGCAGTGTCGCGCGGAACACTGAAGCTTTCTTT. The V gene is TRBV20-1, the J gene TRBJ1-1; D is unresolved. The CDR3 contains 11 residues. From germline, CDR1 is DFQATT and CDR2 SNEGSKA (reference sequence). The V and J ends lost 7 bases and 1 base respectively, with 7 bases between them.

V and J are TRBV5-5 and TRBJ1-2; TRBD1 aligns across 7 bases. The V gene end was trimmed by 1 base and the J gene end by 4 bases; junction bases not matched to a gene: 4. Germline V lookup: CDR1 SGHKS, CDR2 YYEKEE (reference sequence). The CDR3 loop spans 14 amino acids. The CDR3 region is CASSLKTGSYGYTF. The CDR3 nucleotides are TGTGCCAGCAGCTTGAAGACAGGGAGCTATGGCTACACCTTC.

This clonotype showed up many times. The chain has TRBV28 and TRBJ1-6; no clear D gene. V shed 3 bases and J shed 2 bases, with 8 bases lying between them. The germline V gene has CDR1 MDHEN and CDR2 SYDVKM. CDR3 length: 15 amino acids. The DNA for the CDR3 is TGTGCCAGCAGTTTTATAGCTACCTATAATTCACCCCTCCACTTT. Encoded protein: CASSFIATYNSPLHF.

This clonotype was seen a few times. The chain employs TRBV4-1 and TRBJ2-1, with TRBD2 matching 10 bases. This CDR3 is built from 17 residues. CDR1 and CDR2 (germline): MGHRA, YSYEKL. With V trimmed by 2 bases and J by 0 bases, 4 bases remained unmatched. The CDR3: CASSQWTSGSSYNEQFF. The CDR3 bases are TGCGCCAGCAGCCAATGGACTAGCGGCAGCTCCTACAATGAGCAGTTCTTC.

This clonotype was seen many times. The chain has TRBV29-1 and TRBJ2-3; 8 bases are a match to TRBD2. CDR1 SQVTM and CDR2 ANQGSEA come from the germline V gene. The CDR3 loop spans 13 amino acids. J was trimmed by 2 bases and V by 7 bases; bases with no gene match: 5. Written as DNA, the CDR3 is TGCAGCGGACAACTAGCGGACACAGATACGCAGTATTTT. It encodes CSGQLADTDTQYF.

This chain connects TRBV6-6 to TRBJ2-7, with TRBD2 matching 9 bases. J gave up 3 bases and V 6 bases, and 12 bases lay outside the gene matches. Germline lookup yields CDR1 MNHNY and CDR2 SVGAGI (reference sequence). The CDR3 has 16 residues. As DNA, the CDR3 is TGTGCCAGCAGCCCCGGAGCTCCTAGCGGGATCTACGAGCAGTACTTC. Encoded protein: CASSPGAPSGIYEQYF.

This clonotype was counted at least ten times. The rearrangement links TRBV5-1 to TRBJ2-7; maybe TRBD1 (6 bases). From germline, CDR1 is SGHRS and CDR2 YFSETQ. V was pared by 4 bases and J by 3 bases, with 14 bases between. The CDR3 spans 14 residues. The CDR3 sequence is CASSPDRYDYEQYF. As DNA, the CDR3 is TGCGCCAGCAGCCCCGACAGGTATGACTACGAGCAGTACTTC.

This clonotype was counted a few times. This chain connects TRBV4-1 to TRBJ2-6; D call uncertain. From germline, CDR1 is MGHRA and CDR2 YSYEKL. V dropped 1 base and J dropped 0 bases, with 10 bases sitting between them. The CDR3 spans 17 residues. CDR3 amino acids: CASSQGPISSGANVLTF. Written as DNA, the CDR3 is TGCGCCAGCAGCCAAGGCCCGATTAGCTCTGGGGCCAACGTCCTGACTTTC.

This chain uses TRBV6-5 with TRBJ1-6; D not certain. Trimming shortened V by 6 bases and J by 9 bases, and 9 bases separated the two germline ends. The germline CDR1 and CDR2 sequences are MNHEY and SVGAGI. This CDR3 has 12 amino acids. For the CDR3, the DNA is TGTGCCAGCAGAGGTGGCCTTTCACCCCTCCACTTT. Residues: CASRGGLSPLHF.

Many counts were recorded for this clonotype. This chain joins TRBV27 and TRBJ2-2; D gene uncertain. Between the trimmed V and J ends, which lost 6 bases and 1 base, there was a span of 9 bases. Germline CDR1 MNHEY, CDR2 SMNVEV (reference sequence). This CDR3 contains 14 residues. The CDR3 DNA reads as TGTGCCAGCAGAAGCCTTGAGAACACCGGGGAGCTGTTTTTT. It translates to CASRSLENTGELFF.

In its sample, this clonotype was seen a few times. The V and J genes are TRBV20-1 and TRBJ1-3; possibly TRBD1 for D (6 bases). V was pared by 5 bases and J by 2 bases, with 13 bases between. The CDR3 sequence is 14 residues long. Germline V lookup: CDR1 DFQATT, CDR2 SNEGSKA (reference sequence). This CDR3 reads CSARYNRAGNTIYF. CDR3 coding DNA: TGCAGTGCTCGGTATAACAGGGCTGGAAACACCATATATTTT.

In its sample, this clonotype was seen many times. This chain connects TRBV5-4 to TRBJ2-7; D is undetermined. CDR1 is SGHNT and CDR2 is YYREEE in the germline V gene (reference sequence). The CDR3 runs 13 residues. V lost 2 bases and J 4 bases, leaving 10 bases between the germline ends. CDR3: CASSFQPQYEQYF. CDR3 bases: TGTGCCAGCAGCTTTCAGCCTCAATACGAGCAGTACTTC. Full variable domain (remainder filled in from reference TRBV5-4 and TRBJ2-7): ETGVTQSPTHLIKTRGQQVTLRCSSQSGHNTVSWYQQALGQGPQFIFQYYREEENGRGNFPPRFSGLQFPNYSSELNVNALELDDSALYLCASSFQPQYEQYFGPGTRLTVT.

The table lists this clonotype with a few counts. The rearrangement uses TRBV27 and TRBJ1-4; 9 bases are a match to TRBD1. CDR1 MNHEY and CDR2 SMNVEV come from the germline V gene (reference sequence). J gave up 9 bases and V 2 bases, and 1 base lay outside the gene matches. This CDR3 region has 13 residues. The DNA of the CDR3 is TGTGCCAGCAGTTTAAACAGGGGGCAAAAACTGTTTTTT. As protein: CASSLNRGQKLFF. The full variable domain, its missing parts supplied by reference TRBV27 and TRBJ1-4, is EAQVTQNPRYLITVTGKKLTVTCSQNMNHEYMSWYRQDPGLGLRQIYYSMNVEVTDKGDVPEGYKVSRKEKRNFPLILESPSPNQTSLYFCASSLNRGQKLFFGSGTQLSVL.